A selection of T cell receptor beta chains follows, all from one sample in a study of T cells in Graves' hyperthyroidism and ophthalmopathy. One entry per CDR3 protein, called by TCRdb with MiXCR from the multiplex PCR reads. The table lists hundreds of thousands of distinct CDR3 sequences, around 15% of them singletons. The sequenced material came from blood. The source of these receptors is a woman aged 25 to 39 with Graves' hyperthyroidism. CDR3s include the opening cysteine and the closing phenylalanine or tryptophan. D genes are given only for firm matches. Clone size is not always given. Where it is, it says once, few, many or a class for expanded clones.

TRBD2	15	TRBV9	TRBJ2-5	many	TGTGCCAGCAGCGTGACTAGCGGGAGCCAAGAGACCCAGTACTTC	CASSVTSGSQETQYF
TRBD1	15	TRBV28	TRBJ1-1	few	TGTGCCAGCAGTTTCAGGGGGTTGAGCAGGTTTGAAGCTTTCTTT	CASSFRGLSRFEAFF
NA	11	TRBV20-1	TRBJ1-2	few	TGCAGTGCTAGAGATGGGTATGGCTACACCTTC	CSARDGYGYTF
NA	14	TRBV3-1	TRBJ2-1	NA	TGTGCCAGTCCGGAGGGGAGCTCCTACAATGAGCAGTTCTTC	CASPEGSSYNEQFF
TRBD1	15	TRBV29-1	TRBJ1-2	many	TGCAGCGTGGTCCGGGGGGACAGGGGGGGTTATGGCTACACCTTC	CSVVRGDRGGYGYTF
NA	14	TRBV19	TRBJ1-5	NA	TGTGCAGAAACGGACCCAAGGAGCAATCAGCCCCAGCATTTT	CAETDPRSNQPQHF
NA	16	TRBV2	TRBJ1-2	NA	TGTGCCACTTTGCGGGGACCTATAGATATGGTTGAGCGCTACACCTTC	CATLRGPIDMVERYTF
TRBD2	14	TRBV5-1	TRBJ2-7	many	TGCGCCAGCAGACGGGCGGGAGGACGGTACGAGCAGTACTTC	CASRRAGGRYEQYF
NA	15	TRBV28	TRBJ1-1	many	TGTGCCAGCAGTTCCTTTGGCGGGCAGAACACTGAAGCTTTCTTT	CASSSFGGQNTEAFF
NA	12	TRBV24-1	TRBJ2-1	NA	TGTGCCACCAGTGATTCTTGGGATGAGCAGTTCTTC	CATSDSWDEQFF
TRBD1	13	TRBV12-3/TRBV12-4	TRBJ1-2	NA	TGTGCCAGCAGTTCAGGGGGCGCGGGGGGCTACACCTTC	CASSSGGAGGYTF
NA	16	TRBV15	TRBJ1-4	few	TGTGCCACCAGCAGAGTTCGGGGAGTGACTAATGAAAAACTGTTTTTT	CATSRVRGVTNEKLFF
NA	11	TRBV12-5	TRBJ2-1	NA	TGTGCTAGTGGTTCACACTACGAGCAGTTCTTC	CASGSHYEQFF
TRBD1	18	TRBV6-2/TRBV6-3	TRBJ1-2	many	TGTGCCAGCAGTTACCCGAATACCGGGACAGTTTCGTCTCATGGCTACACCTTC	CASSYPNTGTVSSHGYTF
NA	15	TRBV7-3	TRBJ2-1	many	TGTGCCAGCAGCTCCAATCAGGCGGTAACCAATGAGCAGTTCTTC	CASSSNQAVTNEQFF
NA	15	TRBV19	TRBJ1-1	NA	TGTGCCAGTAGCGAACCTCGTCCCATGGACACTGAAGCTTTCTTT	CASSEPRPMDTEAFF
NA	15	TRBV29-1	TRBJ1-5	few	TGCAGCGTTGAACCCGGACCGTATAGCAATCAGCCCCAGCATTTT	CSVEPGPYSNQPQHF
NA	11	TRBV11-2	TRBJ1-1	few	TGTGCCAGCAGCTTCTCATACGGAGCTTTCTTT	CASSFSYGAFF
TRBD1	15	TRBV20-1	TRBJ1-2	NA	TGCAGTGCTCGGACAGGGGGCTCGGGAGAGGGCGGCTACACCTTC	CSARTGGSGEGGYTF
NA	16	TRBV6-2/TRBV6-3	TRBJ2-1	many	TGTGCCAGCAGGGACCTAGCGCCCAGCTCCTACAATGAGCAGTTCTTC	CASRDLAPSSYNEQFF
NA	13	TRBV7-2	TRBJ1-5	NA	TGTGCCAGCAGCTTAGGGCTCGGGATGCCCCAGCATTTT	CASSLGLGMPQHF
NA	15	TRBV24-1	TRBJ1-5	many	TGTGCCACCAGTGAGCCAGGGGTTGGCAATCAGCCCCAGCATTTT	CATSEPGVGNQPQHF
NA	15	TRBV7-2	TRBJ2-1	many	TGTGCCAGCACCGAAGGGCTACCAGTCTACAATGAGCAGTTCTTC	CASTEGLPVYNEQFF
NA	15	TRBV30	TRBJ2-1	many	TGTGCCTGGAGTTCGGGACTTAGCTCCTACAATGAGCAGTTCTTC	CAWSSGLSSYNEQFF
TRBD2	15	TRBV4-1	TRBJ2-3	NA	TGCGCCAGCAGCCAAGTCGCGGGAGGGGCAGATACGCAGTATTTT	CASSQVAGGADTQYF
TRBD2	18	TRBV6-1	TRBJ2-1	NA	TGTGCCAGCAGTGACCCCGGTGGGACTAGCGGGCGTTACAATGAGCAGTTCTTC	CASSDPGGTSGRYNEQFF
TRBD1	15	TRBV19	TRBJ1-2	NA	TGTGCCAGTAGTATAGCCCACAGGGGTAGGAATGGCTACACCTTC	CASSIAHRGRNGYTF
NA	14	TRBV5-1	TRBJ2-7	NA	TGCGCCAGCAGCCAAGCGGCAGACCCCTACGAGCAGTACTTC	CASSQAADPYEQYF
TRBD2	15	TRBV9	TRBJ2-1	many	TGTGCCAGCAGCCCTGGACTAGCGGGTGCCGATGAGCAGTTCTTC	CASSPGLAGADEQFF
NA	15	TRBV5-1	TRBJ1-1	many	TGCGCCAGCAGCATTTCCGGGACTCCGAACACTGAAGCTTTCTTT	CASSISGTPNTEAFF
NA	17	TRBV12-3/TRBV12-4	TRBJ2-7	NA	TGTGCCAGCAGCCCCATGGGCGGCAACCCCTTTCACTACGAGCAGTACTTC	CASSPMGGNPFHYEQYF
NA	15	TRBV6-5	TRBJ1-1	many	TGTGCCAGCAGTTACTCGACCTTACCGAACACTGAAGCTTTCTTT	CASSYSTLPNTEAFF
NA	15	TRBV2	TRBJ1-4	many	TGTGCCAGCAGTGAAGCGAGAGCAGGCCCGGAAAAACTGTTTTTT	CASSEARAGPEKLFF
NA	13	TRBV5-6	TRBJ2-7	few	TGTGCCAGCAGCTTCCCGACTGCTGTAGGGCAGTACTTC	CASSFPTAVGQYF
NA	15	TRBV5-5	TRBJ2-7	NA	TGTGCCAGCAGCTCTCGACACGGGCAGAACTACGAGCAGTACTTC	CASSSRHGQNYEQYF
TRBD2	16	TRBV11-2	TRBJ2-7	many	TGTGCCAGCAGCTTAGAAAGACTAGCGGGACTCTACGAGCAGTACTTC	CASSLERLAGLYEQYF
TRBD1	15	TRBV10-3	TRBJ2-7	many	TGTGCCATCAGTGAGTCCGGGACAGGGGTCTACGAGCAGTACTTC	CAISESGTGVYEQYF
TRBD1	17	TRBV20-1	TRBJ2-7	NA	TGCAGTGCTAGAAGCGCGCCGACCGGGACAGCTTACTACGAGCAGTACTTC	CSARSAPTGTAYYEQYF
NA	11	TRBV30	TRBJ1-2	many	TGTGCCTGGAGTGTCGGTGGTGGCTACACCTTC	CAWSVGGGYTF
TRBD1	14	TRBV2	TRBJ1-5	many	TGTGCCAGTCAGGACAGGGTGAGAGATCAGCCCCAGCATTTT	CASQDRVRDQPQHF
NA	15	TRBV12-3/TRBV12-4	TRBJ2-1	few	TGTGCCAGCAGTGGGAGTGGGGGGGCCGACAATGAGCAGTTCTTC	CASSGSGGADNEQFF
NA	11	TRBV27	TRBJ2-5	many	TGTGCCAGCAGTATCAAAGAGACCCAGTACTTC	CASSIKETQYF
NA	15	TRBV7-9	TRBJ2-3	few	TGTGCCAGCAGCACAGTCCCATCTTCCACAGATACGCAGTATTTT	CASSTVPSSTDTQYF
TRBD1	16	TRBV5-1	TRBJ1-1	many	TGCGCCACCTCTCTCGGGACAGGGAGCATGAACACTGAAGCTTTCTTT	CATSLGTGSMNTEAFF
NA	13	TRBV24-1	TRBJ2-5	few	TGTGCCACCAGTCCGGGACCCCAAGAGACCCAGTACTTC	CATSPGPQETQYF
NA	13	TRBV5-1	TRBJ2-2	NA	TGCGCCAGCCTTTTCGAGATTAGCGGGGAGCTGTTTTTT	CASLFEISGELFF
NA	16	TRBV28	TRBJ2-1	few	TGTGCCAGCAGTTTACCCCATAGCGGTACCTACAATGAGCAGTTCTTC	CASSLPHSGTYNEQFF
TRBD1	16	TRBV9	TRBJ1-4	NA	TGTGCCAGCAGCGTAGGACAGGGGATTCGAGATGAAAAACTGTTTTTT	CASSVGQGIRDEKLFF
NA	16	TRBV27	TRBJ2-3	few	TGTGCCAGCAGCAAAATCGTGTTAGGGTCCACAGATACGCAGTATTTT	CASSKIVLGSTDTQYF